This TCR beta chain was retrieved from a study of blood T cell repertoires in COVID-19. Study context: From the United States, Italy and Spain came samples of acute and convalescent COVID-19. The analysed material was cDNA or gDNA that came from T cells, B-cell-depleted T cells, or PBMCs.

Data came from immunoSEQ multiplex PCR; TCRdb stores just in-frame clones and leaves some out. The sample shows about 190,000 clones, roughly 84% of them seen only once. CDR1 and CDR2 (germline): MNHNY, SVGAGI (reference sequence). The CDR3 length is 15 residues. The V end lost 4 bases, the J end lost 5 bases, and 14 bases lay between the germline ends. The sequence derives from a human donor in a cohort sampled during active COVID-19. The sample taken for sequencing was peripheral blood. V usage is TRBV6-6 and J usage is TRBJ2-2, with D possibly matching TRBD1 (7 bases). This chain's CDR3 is CASSLEGARTGELFF. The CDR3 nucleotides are TGTGCCAGCAGTTTGGAGGGGGCGCGGACCGGGGAGCTGTTTTTT.